This T cell receptor beta chain was captured by sequencing in a study of cytomegalovirus exposure and HLA in healthy donors. Measured with immunoSEQ multiplex PCR; TCRdb has only the in-frame clones, and not every one. The sample contains approximately 210,000 clones, 86% of which appear only once. The study drew the donors from its roughly 120-subject validation cohort, separate from the approximately 700-subject first cohort. There are 15 residues in the CDR3. V was cut by 6 bases and J by 1 base, with 15 bases left in between. Germline V lookup: CDR1 SEHNR, CDR2 FQNEAQ (reference sequence). This TCR came from a woman aged 18-29 years in good health and CMV-seronegative. Sequencing was carried out using PBMCs. The rearrangement joins TRBV7-9 to TRBJ2-5, with unresolved D. The CDR3 DNA reads as TGTGCCAGCAGTCCGCCGCGGCAGCCCCAAGAGACCCAGTACTTC. Its translation is CASSPPRQPQETQYF.